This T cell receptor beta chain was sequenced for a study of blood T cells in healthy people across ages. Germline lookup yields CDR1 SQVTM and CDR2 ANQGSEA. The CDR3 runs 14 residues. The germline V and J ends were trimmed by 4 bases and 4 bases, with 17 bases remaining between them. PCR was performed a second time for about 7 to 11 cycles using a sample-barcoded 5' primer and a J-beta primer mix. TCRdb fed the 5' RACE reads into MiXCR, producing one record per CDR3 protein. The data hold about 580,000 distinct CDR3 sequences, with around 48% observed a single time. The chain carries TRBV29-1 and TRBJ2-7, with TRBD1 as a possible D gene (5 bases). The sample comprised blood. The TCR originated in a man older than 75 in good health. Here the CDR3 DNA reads TGCAGCGTTGGTAGTCAGGGAAATTGGTACGAGCAGTACTTC. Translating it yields CSVGSQGNWYEQYF.